The 4 T cell receptor beta chains listed next were all sequenced from one sample in a study of T-cell reconstitution after alpha-beta-depleted transplantation in children. Unique molecular identifiers were incorporated when the TCRbeta library was constructed. TCRdb re-derived calls from the PCR reads in MiXCR, one entry per CDR3 protein. The data contain 600,000 or so distinct CDR3 sequences, 20% to 25% of them seen just once; the ten biggest clones take up less than 15%. The sequencing used PBMCs, mostly from graft donor cells, collected 360 days after TCRalphabeta/CD19-depleted stem cell transplant. Every receptor here comes from a boy in the first two years of life who had a stem cell transplant for acute myeloid leukemia, so the T cells may come from the graft donor.

In this sample, this clonotype turned up many times. The gene calls are TRBV29-1 and TRBJ1-1; D remains unclear. The V gene lost 4 bases and the J gene lost 5 bases, with 8 bases spanning the gap. CDR3 size: 11 residues. Germline CDR1 and CDR2: SQVTM and ANQGSEA. Here the CDR3 reads CSVGVGTEAFF. The CDR3 nucleotides are TGCAGCGTTGGGGTGGGAACTGAAGCTTTCTTT.

V is TRBV5-1 and J is TRBJ1-1; no reliable D call. V lost 1 base to trimming and J lost 1 base, with 11 bases between them. The CDR3 sequence is 15 residues long. In germline, CDR1 is SGHRS, CDR2 YFSETQ. The CDR3 coding sequence is TGCGCCAGCAGCTTGATGGAGTTAAAGAACACTGAAGCTTTCTTT. Its protein product is CASSLMELKNTEAFF. The entire variable domain, with the rest obtained from reference TRBV5-1 and TRBJ1-1, is as follows: KAGVTQTPRYLIKTRGQQVTLSCSPISGHRSVSWYQQTPGQGLQFLFEYFSETQRNKGNFPGRFSGRQFSNSRSEMNVSTLELGDSALYLCASSLMELKNTEAFFGQGTRLTVV.

V and J are TRBV15 and TRBJ1-4, with unresolved D. Germline V lookup: CDR1 LNHNV, CDR2 YYDKDF (reference sequence). This CDR3 is 17 amino acids long. V dropped 1 base and J dropped 3 bases, with 15 bases sitting between them. The chain's CDR3 is CATSRGTAGWANEKLFF. The CDR3 region has the DNA TGTGCCACCAGCAGAGGAACGGCAGGATGGGCTAATGAAAAACTGTTTTTT.

This clonotype was picked up many times. This chain uses TRBV12-3 or TRBV12-4 with TRBJ2-1; TRBD2 is a possible D gene (6 bases). The CDR3 totals 16 residues. The V gene lost 1 base and the J gene lost 2 bases, with 12 bases spanning the gap. The CDR3 DNA is TGTGCCAGCAGTTTAGGCGGCGGGGTAACCTACAATGAGCAGTTCTTC. Protein product: CASSLGGGVTYNEQFF.